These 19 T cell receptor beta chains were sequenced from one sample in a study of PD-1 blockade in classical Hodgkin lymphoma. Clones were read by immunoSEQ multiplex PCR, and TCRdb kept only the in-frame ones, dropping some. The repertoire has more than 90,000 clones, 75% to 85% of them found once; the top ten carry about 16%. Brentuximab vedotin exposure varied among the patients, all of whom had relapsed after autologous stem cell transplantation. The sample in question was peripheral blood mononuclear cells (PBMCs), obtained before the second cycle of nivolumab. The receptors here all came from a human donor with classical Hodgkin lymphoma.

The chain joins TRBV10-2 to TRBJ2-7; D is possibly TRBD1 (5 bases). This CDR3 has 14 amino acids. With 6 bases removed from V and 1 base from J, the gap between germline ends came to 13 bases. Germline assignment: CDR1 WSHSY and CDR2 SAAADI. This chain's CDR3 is CASRTQQVSYEQYF. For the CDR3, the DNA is TGCGCCAGCAGGACCCAACAGGTTTCCTACGAGCAGTACTTC.

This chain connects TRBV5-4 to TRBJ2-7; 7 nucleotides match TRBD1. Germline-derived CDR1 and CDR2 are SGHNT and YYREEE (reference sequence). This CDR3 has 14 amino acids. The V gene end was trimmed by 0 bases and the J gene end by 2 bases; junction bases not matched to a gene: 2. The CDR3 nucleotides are TGTGCCAGCAGCTTGGGTGGACAGGCCTACGAGCAGTACTTC. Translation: CASSLGGQAYEQYF.

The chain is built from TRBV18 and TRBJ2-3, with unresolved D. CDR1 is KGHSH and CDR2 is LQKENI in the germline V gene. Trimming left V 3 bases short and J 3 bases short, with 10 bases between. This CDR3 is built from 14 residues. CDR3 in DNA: TGTGCCAGCTCACCTCCCTGGCCAACAGATACGCAGTATTTT. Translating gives CASSPPWPTDTQYF.

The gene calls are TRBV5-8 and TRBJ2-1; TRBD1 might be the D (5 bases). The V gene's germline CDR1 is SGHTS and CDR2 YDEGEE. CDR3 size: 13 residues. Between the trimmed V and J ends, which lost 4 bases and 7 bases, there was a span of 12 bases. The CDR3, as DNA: TGTGCCAGCAGCCGCAGGGTAGGAAATGAGCAGTTCTTC. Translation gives CASSRRVGNEQFF.

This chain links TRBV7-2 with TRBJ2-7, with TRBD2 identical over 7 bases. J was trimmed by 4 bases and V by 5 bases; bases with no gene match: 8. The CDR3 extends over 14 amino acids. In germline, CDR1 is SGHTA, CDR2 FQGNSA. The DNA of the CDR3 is TGTGCCAGCAGCACCCTGGGGGGGAATTACGAGCAGTACTTC. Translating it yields CASSTLGGNYEQYF. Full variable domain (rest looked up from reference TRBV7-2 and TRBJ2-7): GAGVSQSPSNKVTEKGKDVELRCDPISGHTALYWYRQSLGQGLEFLIYFQGNSAPDKSGLPSDRFSAERTGGSVSTLTIQRTQQEDSAVYLCASSTLGGNYEQYFGPGTRLTVT.

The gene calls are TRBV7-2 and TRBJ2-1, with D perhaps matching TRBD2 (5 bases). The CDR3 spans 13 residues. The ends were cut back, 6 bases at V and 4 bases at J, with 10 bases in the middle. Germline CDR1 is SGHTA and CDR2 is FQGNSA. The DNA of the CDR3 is TGTGCCAGCAGTCAAACTAGGTACAATGAGCAGTTCTTC. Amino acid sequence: CASSQTRYNEQFF.

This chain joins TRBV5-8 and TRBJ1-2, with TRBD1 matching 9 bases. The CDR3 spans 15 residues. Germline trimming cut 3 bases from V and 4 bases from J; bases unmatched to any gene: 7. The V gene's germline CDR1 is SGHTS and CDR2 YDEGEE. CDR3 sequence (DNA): TGTGCCAGCAGCTCCTGGACAGGGGACCTCTATGGCTACACCTTC. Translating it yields CASSSWTGDLYGYTF.

The CDR3, as DNA: TGTGCCAGCAGTGACTGGGGGAACACCGGGGAGCTGTTTTTT. This sequence encodes CASSDWGNTGELFF. V usage is TRBV27 and J usage is TRBJ2-2, with no clear D. The V and J ends lost 5 bases and 1 base respectively, with 8 bases between them. The V gene's germline CDR1 is MNHEY and CDR2 SMNVEV (reference sequence). The CDR3 spans 14 residues.

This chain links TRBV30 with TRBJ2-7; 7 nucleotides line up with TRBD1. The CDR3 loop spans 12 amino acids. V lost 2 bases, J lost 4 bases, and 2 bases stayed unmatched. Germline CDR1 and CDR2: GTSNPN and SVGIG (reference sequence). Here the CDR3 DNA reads TGTGCCTGGAGTCCGGACAGGTACGAGCAGTACTTC. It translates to CAWSPDRYEQYF.

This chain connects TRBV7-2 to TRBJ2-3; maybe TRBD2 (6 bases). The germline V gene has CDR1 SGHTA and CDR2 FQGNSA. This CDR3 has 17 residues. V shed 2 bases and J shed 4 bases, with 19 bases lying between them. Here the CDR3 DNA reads TGTGCCAGCAGCTTAACGCCTGTTGGGACTGGCCCAGATACGCAGTATTTT. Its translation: CASSLTPVGTGPDTQYF. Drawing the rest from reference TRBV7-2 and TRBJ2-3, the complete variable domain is GAGVSQSPSNKVTEKGKDVELRCDPISGHTALYWYRQSLGQGLEFLIYFQGNSAPDKSGLPSDRFSAERTGGSVSTLTIQRTQQEDSAVYLCASSLTPVGTGPDTQYFGPGTRLTVL.

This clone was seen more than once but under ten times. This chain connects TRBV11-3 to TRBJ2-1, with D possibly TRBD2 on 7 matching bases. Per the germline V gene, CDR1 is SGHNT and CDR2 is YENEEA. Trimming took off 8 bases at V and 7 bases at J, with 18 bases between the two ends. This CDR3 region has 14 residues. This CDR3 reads CASSGGLTPNEQFF. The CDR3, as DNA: TGTGCCAGCTCCGGGGGGCTAACCCCTAATGAGCAGTTCTTC.

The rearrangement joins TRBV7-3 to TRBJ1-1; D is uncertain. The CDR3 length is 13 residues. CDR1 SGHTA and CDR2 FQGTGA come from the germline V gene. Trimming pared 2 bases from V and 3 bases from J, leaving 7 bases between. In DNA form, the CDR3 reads TGTGCCAGCAGCTTAGGAGAATACACTGAAGCTTTCTTT. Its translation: CASSLGEYTEAFF.

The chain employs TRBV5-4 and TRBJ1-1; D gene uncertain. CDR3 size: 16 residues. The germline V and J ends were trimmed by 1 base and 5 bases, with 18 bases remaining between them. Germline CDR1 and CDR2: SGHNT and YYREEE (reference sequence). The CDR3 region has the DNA TGTGCCAGCAGCTTGTCCGGTAGGGCAGAGACGACTGAAGCTTTCTTT. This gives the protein CASSLSGRAETTEAFF.

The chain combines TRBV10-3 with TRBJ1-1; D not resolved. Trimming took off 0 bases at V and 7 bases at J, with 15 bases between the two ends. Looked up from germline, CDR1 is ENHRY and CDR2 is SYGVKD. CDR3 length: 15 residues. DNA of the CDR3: TGTGCCATCAGTGAGTCGTACGGGCAGTCCTATGAAGCTTTCTTT. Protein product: CAISESYGQSYEAFF.

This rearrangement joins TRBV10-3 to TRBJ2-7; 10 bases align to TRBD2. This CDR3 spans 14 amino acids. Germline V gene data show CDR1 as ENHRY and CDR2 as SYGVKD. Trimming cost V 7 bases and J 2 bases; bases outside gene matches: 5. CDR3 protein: CAITRTSGAYEQYF. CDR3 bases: TGTGCCATCACCCGGACTAGCGGAGCCTACGAGCAGTACTTC.

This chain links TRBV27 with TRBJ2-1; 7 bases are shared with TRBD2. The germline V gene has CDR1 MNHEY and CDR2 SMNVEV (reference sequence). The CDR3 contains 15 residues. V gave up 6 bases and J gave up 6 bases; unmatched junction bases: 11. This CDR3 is CASSLRLAARNEQFF. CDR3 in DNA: TGTGCCAGCAGCCTCCGGCTAGCGGCCCGCAATGAGCAGTTCTTC.

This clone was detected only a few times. CDR3 region: CASSPLRSGTYNEQFF. CDR3 nucleotide sequence: TGTGCCAGCAGCCCCCTCCGGTCCGGGACCTACAATGAGCAGTTCTTC. The rearrangement joins TRBV7-7 to TRBJ2-1; D perhaps matches TRBD2 (5 bases). Germline assignment: CDR1 SSHAT and CDR2 FNYEAQ (reference sequence). CDR3 size: 16 residues. V was trimmed by 5 bases and J by 2 bases, leaving 16 bases between them.

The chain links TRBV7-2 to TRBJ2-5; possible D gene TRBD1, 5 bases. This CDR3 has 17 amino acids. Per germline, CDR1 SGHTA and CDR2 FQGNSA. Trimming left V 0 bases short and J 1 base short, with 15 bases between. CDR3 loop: CASSLASAGWIQETQYF. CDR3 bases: TGTGCCAGCAGCTTAGCCTCGGCAGGGTGGATCCAAGAGACCCAGTACTTC.

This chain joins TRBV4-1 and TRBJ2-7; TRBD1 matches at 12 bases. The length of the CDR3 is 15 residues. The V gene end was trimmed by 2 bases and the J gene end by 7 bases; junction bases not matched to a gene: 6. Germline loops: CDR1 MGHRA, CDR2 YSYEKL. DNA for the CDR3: TGCGCCAGCAGCCAAACCGGGACAGGGGGCGGTGAGCAGTACTTC. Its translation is CASSQTGTGGGEQYF.